These T cell receptor beta chains were read from a single sample in a study of blood T cell repertoires in COVID-19. Clones were read by immunoSEQ multiplex PCR, and TCRdb kept only the in-frame ones, dropping some. The sample holds about 230,000 clones; roughly 86% are singletons and the top ten take around 4.2%. The sequenced material came from PBMCs or T cells enriched from blood (not recorded which). The receptor source for this set is a woman in her twenties or thirties with acute COVID-19. Both conserved end residues are part of each CDR3. Each record gives: J gene, V gene, D gene, clone size, CDR3 DNA, CDR3 protein. D genes are given only for firm matches. Where a row states a size, it is once, few, many or the class of an expanded clone; other rows omit it.

TRBJ2-5,TRBV7-8,TRBD1,NA,TGTGCCAGCAGCCGCAGATTTATCGGGACAGAAGAGACCCAGTACTTC,CASSRRFIGTEETQYF
TRBJ2-7,TRBV10-1,NA,once,TGCGCCAGCAGTGAGGGTCTAGGGAGTACCTACGAGCAGTACTTC,CASSEGLGSTYEQYF
TRBJ2-3,TRBV13,TRBD2,NA,TGTGCCAGCAGCCAAAGACTAGCGGGGGTTTACACAGATACGCAGTATTTT,CASSQRLAGVYTDTQYF
TRBJ2-7,TRBV5-6,NA,NA,TGTGCCAGCAGCTTGAATCTCAGGGGATCCTACGAGCAGTACTTC,CASSLNLRGSYEQYF
TRBJ1-1,TRBV6-4,NA,once,TGTGCCAGCAGTGTCGAGGGAGGGAACACTGAAGCTTTCTTT,CASSVEGGNTEAFF
TRBJ1-2,TRBV19,NA,NA,TGTGCCAGTATTCCGGGGGGATTCTTCGGGGGCTATGGCTACACCTTC,CASIPGGFFGGYGYTF
TRBJ1-5,TRBV24-1,NA,NA,TGTGCCACCAGTGATTGGACCTCCCGGGACAAAGATAGCAATCAGCCCCAGCATTTT,CATSDWTSRDKDSNQPQHF
TRBJ1-2,TRBV18,TRBD1,NA,TGTGCCAGCTCACCACAGGCAGGGGGGCACTATGGCTACACCTTC,CASSPQAGGHYGYTF
TRBJ2-1,TRBV15,NA,NA,TGTGCCACCTCTACTAGCTCCTACAATGAGCAGTTCTTC,CATSTSSYNEQFF
TRBJ1-1,TRBV5-6,TRBD1,NA,TGTGCCAGCAGCTTTGGACTCCCTGAGGGGGCCACTGAAGCTTTCTTT,CASSFGLPEGATEAFF
TRBJ2-7,TRBV2,TRBD1,NA,TGTGCCAGCAGTACCGGGACAGCCTACGAGCAGTACTTC,CASSTGTAYEQYF
TRBJ2-2,TRBV6-5,NA,once,TGTGCCAGCACCGCCTCCAACGGTGGAGGAGGGGAGCTGTTTTTT,CASTASNGGGGELFF
TRBJ1-6,TRBV5-6,NA,NA,TGTGCCAGCAGCTTGGCAGGTGGGGCCGCCTATAATTCACCCCTCCACTTT,CASSLAGGAAYNSPLHF
TRBJ2-5,TRBV4-1,NA,NA,TGCGCCAGCAGCCAAGACTCCCTAGCAACCCAGTACTTC,CASSQDSLATQYF
TRBJ2-2,TRBV2,TRBD1,NA,TGTGCCAGCATGGGGGACAGGAAGGCCACCGGGGAGCTGTTTTTT,CASMGDRKATGELFF
TRBJ2-5,TRBV6-5,NA,NA,TGTGCCAGCAGTTACTCGACTGGCTTCCAAGAGACCCAGTACTTC,CASSYSTGFQETQYF
TRBJ1-5,TRBV28,TRBD1,once,TGTGCCAGCAGTTTTACAGGGGATGGTCAGCCCCAGCATTTT,CASSFTGDGQPQHF
TRBJ2-5,TRBV15,NA,NA,TGTGCCACCAGCAGGAGGGGGCAAGAGACCCAGTACTTC,CATSRRGQETQYF
TRBJ2-3,TRBV3-1/TRBV3-2,TRBD2,NA,TGTGCCAGCAGCCAAGATCACGCGGGGGGGCCCAAAGATACGCAGTATTTT,CASSQDHAGGPKDTQYF
TRBJ2-1,TRBV10-3,TRBD1,NA,TGTGCCATCAGCACAGGGGGGACTGAGCAGTTCTTC,CAISTGGTEQFF
TRBJ1-1,TRBV19,NA,NA,TGTGCCAGCCATCAGGGGCAGGGCGCTGAAGCTTTCTTT,CASHQGQGAEAFF
TRBJ1-4,TRBV2,TRBD1,NA,TGTGCCAGCAGGGAAGACAGGGGGCGCCATGAAAAACTGTTTTTT,CASREDRGRHEKLFF
TRBJ1-6,TRBV6-5,TRBD1,NA,TGTGCCAGCAGGCCGGGACAGGGGAGGTCACCCCTCCACTTT,CASRPGQGRSPLHF
TRBJ2-1,TRBV6-5,NA,NA,TGTGCCAGCAGTTACTCACAGGTTTACAATGAGCAGTTCTTC,CASSYSQVYNEQFF
TRBJ2-1,TRBV5-4,NA,NA,TGTGCCAGCAGCCCCCCCGGGGGTTGGAATGAGCAGTTCTTC,CASSPPGGWNEQFF
TRBJ1-5,TRBV6-5,TRBD1,NA,TGTGCCAGCAGTTCCACGAACAGGGGAAGGGGTCAGCCCCAGCATTTT,CASSSTNRGRGQPQHF
TRBJ2-7,TRBV10-2,TRBD2,once,TGCGCCAGCAGAGATAGCGGGGGGCTAGCCTACGAGCAGTACTTC,CASRDSGGLAYEQYF
TRBJ1-5,TRBV7-9,NA,NA,TGTGCCAGCAGCTTCAGGGTGAATCAGCCCCAGCATTTT,CASSFRVNQPQHF
TRBJ1-2,TRBV6-1,NA,NA,TGTGCCAGCAGTGAGAGGGGACTTCTCCCTTATGGCTACACCTTC,CASSERGLLPYGYTF
TRBJ2-1,TRBV19,TRBD1,NA,TGTGCCAGTAGTATGGGACAGGGACCCTACAATGAGCAGTTCTTC,CASSMGQGPYNEQFF
TRBJ2-3,TRBV18,TRBD2,NA,TGTGCCAGCTCACCCGGGGGGGGCCCCCCAGATACGCAGTATTTT,CASSPGGGPPDTQYF
TRBJ2-7,TRBV7-3,NA,NA,TGTGCCAGCAGCTTACGATCCGGAGTCCAGCAGTACTTC,CASSLRSGVQQYF
TRBJ2-7,TRBV7-2,TRBD1,once,TGTGCCAGCAGCTTAGCGAGGGGGCACCCGAACGAGCAGTACTTC,CASSLARGHPNEQYF
TRBJ2-7,TRBV28,TRBD1,NA,TGTGCCAGCAGTTTACACCGGGACAGGATCTCCTACGAGCAGTACTTC,CASSLHRDRISYEQYF
TRBJ1-1,TRBV1,NA,NA,TGCACCAGCAGCCAACCCCGGGACAGGGATCTAGCGAACACTGAAGCTTTCTTT,CTSSQPRDRDLANTEAFF
TRBJ1-4,TRBV7-8,TRBD1,NA,TGTGCCAGCAGCTTAATGGGGACAGGGGGGGGAAAACTGTTTTTT,CASSLMGTGGGKLFF
TRBJ2-1,TRBV5-1,TRBD1,NA,TGCGCCAGCAGCTTGGAAGGGACAGGGGCGAGCACTGAGCAGTTCTTC,CASSLEGTGASTEQFF
TRBJ1-2,TRBV11-2,NA,NA,TGTGCCAGCAGCTTTAACAGGGTTTCCTATGGCTACACCTTC,CASSFNRVSYGYTF
TRBJ2-2,TRBV9,NA,NA,TGTGCCAGCAGCGTAGAACGGGACACCCTATACACCGGGGAGCTGTTTTTT,CASSVERDTLYTGELFF
TRBJ2-5,TRBV29-1,NA,NA,TGCAGCACCGGCCGGGAGGAGACCCAGTACTTC,CSTGREETQYF
TRBJ2-7,TRBV27,NA,few,TGTGCCAGCAGTTCCTATGCGGGGCTCTCCTACGAGCAGTACTTC,CASSSYAGLSYEQYF
TRBJ2-7,TRBV11-2,TRBD1,NA,TGTGCCAGCAGCGTTAACCGGGACAGGGCCTACGAGCAGTACTTC,CASSVNRDRAYEQYF
TRBJ2-7,TRBV7-2,TRBD2,NA,TGTGCCAGCAGCTTAGATTGGACTAGCGAAGAGCAGTACTTC,CASSLDWTSEEQYF
TRBJ1-1,TRBV27,NA,NA,TGTGCCAGCAGTTTAAGCAGGGGATCCGAAGCTTTCTTT,CASSLSRGSEAFF
TRBJ2-1,TRBV14,NA,NA,TGTGCCAGCAGCCAAGAAGCCAGGGGACGGCAGTTCTTC,CASSQEARGRQFF
TRBJ1-2,TRBV29-1,NA,NA,TGCAGCGTTGAAGGTTGGGGAGGACTCAGTAACTATGGCTACACCTTC,CSVEGWGGLSNYGYTF